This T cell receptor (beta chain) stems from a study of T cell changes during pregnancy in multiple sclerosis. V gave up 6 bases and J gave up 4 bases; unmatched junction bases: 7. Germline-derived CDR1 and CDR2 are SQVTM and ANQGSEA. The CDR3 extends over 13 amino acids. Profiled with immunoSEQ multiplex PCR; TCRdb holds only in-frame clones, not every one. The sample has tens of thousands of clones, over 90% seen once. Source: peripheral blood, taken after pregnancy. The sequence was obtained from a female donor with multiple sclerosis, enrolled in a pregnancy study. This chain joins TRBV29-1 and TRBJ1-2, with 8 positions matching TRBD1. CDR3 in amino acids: CSVEQQGGYGYTF. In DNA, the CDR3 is TGCAGCGTAGAGCAACAGGGGGGCTATGGCTACACCTTC.